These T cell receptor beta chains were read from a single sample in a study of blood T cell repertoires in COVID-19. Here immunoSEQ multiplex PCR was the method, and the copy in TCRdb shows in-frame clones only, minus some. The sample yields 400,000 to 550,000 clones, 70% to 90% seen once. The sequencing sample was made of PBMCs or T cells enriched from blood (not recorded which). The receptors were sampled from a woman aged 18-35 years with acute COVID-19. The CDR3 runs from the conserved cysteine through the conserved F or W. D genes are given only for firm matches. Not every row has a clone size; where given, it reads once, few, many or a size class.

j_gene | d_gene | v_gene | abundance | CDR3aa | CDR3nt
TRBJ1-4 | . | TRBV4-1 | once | CASSQISSEGEKLFF | TGCGCCAGCAGCCAGATTTCCTCGGAGGGTGAAAAACTGTTTTTT
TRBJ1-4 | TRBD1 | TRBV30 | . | CACPDRGNEKLFF | TGTGCCTGTCCCGACAGGGGTAATGAAAAACTGTTTTTT
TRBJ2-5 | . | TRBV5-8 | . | CASSSPSPSETQYF | TGTGCCAGCAGCTCCCCCAGTCCGTCGGAGACCCAGTACTTC
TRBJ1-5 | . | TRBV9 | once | CASSAGNSNQPQHF | TGTGCCAGCAGCGCAGGAAATAGCAATCAGCCCCAGCATTTT
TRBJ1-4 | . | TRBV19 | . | CASSPGGSFNEKLFF | TGTGCCAGTAGTCCAGGTGGCAGTTTTAATGAAAAACTGTTTTTT
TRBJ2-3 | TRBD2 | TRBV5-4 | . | CASSQGLAGIFADTQYF | TGTGCCAGCAGCCAAGGACTAGCGGGGATTTTCGCAGATACGCAGTATTTT
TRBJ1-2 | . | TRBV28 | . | CASSLLQGANYGYTF | TGTGCCAGCAGTTTATTACAGGGAGCTAACTATGGCTACACCTTC
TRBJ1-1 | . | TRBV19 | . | CASTTIASGGPGWAFF | TGTGCCAGTACCACCATTGCGTCCGGGGGGCCCGGTTGGGCTTTCTTT
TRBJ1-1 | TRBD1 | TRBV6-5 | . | CASSYSRDRHTEAFF | TGTGCCAGCAGTTACTCGAGGGACAGACACACTGAAGCTTTCTTT
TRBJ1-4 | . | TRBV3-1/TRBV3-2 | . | CASSLPGSNEKLFF | TGTGCCAGCAGCCTGCCGGGAAGTAATGAAAAACTGTTTTTT
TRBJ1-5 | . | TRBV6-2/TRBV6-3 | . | CASSYSREPSNQPQHF | TGTGCCAGCAGTTACTCGAGGGAGCCTAGCAATCAGCCCCAGCATTTT
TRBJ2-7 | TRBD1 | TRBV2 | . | CASRETGGLSGNQYYEQYF | TGTGCCAGCAGGGAGACAGGGGGCCTTAGCGGGAACCAATATTACGAGCAGTACTTC
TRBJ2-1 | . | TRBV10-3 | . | CAISESAADEQFF | TGTGCCATCAGTGAGTCGGCGGCAGATGAGCAGTTCTTC
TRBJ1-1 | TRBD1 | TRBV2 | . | CASRQTLDRGSTEAFF | TGTGCCAGCAGGCAGACCTTAGACAGGGGGAGCACTGAAGCTTTCTTT
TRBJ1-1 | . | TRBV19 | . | CASTRGANTEAFF | TGTGCCAGTACCCGGGGGGCGAACACTGAAGCTTTCTTT
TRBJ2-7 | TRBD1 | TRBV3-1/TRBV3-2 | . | CASSQSRGQGASYEQYF | TGTGCCAGCAGCCAATCAAGGGGGCAGGGGGCTTCCTACGAGCAGTACTTC
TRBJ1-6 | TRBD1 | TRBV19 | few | CASSPGQRNSPLHF | TGTGCCAGCAGCCCGGGACAGCGTAATTCACCCCTCCACTTT
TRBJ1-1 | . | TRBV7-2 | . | CASSPLPGVGEAFF | TGTGCCAGCAGCCCTCTGCCCGGGGTGGGTGAAGCTTTCTTT
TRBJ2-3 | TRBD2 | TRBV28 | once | CASSLWGLAGVPTDTQYF | TGTGCCAGCAGTTTATGGGGGCTAGCGGGGGTCCCCACAGATACGCAGTATTTT
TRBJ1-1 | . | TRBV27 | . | CASFSPYEAFF | TGTGCCAGCTTTTCTCCGTATGAAGCTTTCTTT
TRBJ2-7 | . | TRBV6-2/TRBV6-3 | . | CASSWVAYEQYF | TGTGCCAGCAGTTGGGTAGCTTACGAGCAGTACTTC
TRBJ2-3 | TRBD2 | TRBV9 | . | CASSVDQGTSGTDTQYF | TGTGCCAGCAGCGTAGACCAAGGAACTAGCGGGACAGATACGCAGTATTTT
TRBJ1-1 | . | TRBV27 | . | CASSSDRNTEAFF | TGTGCCAGCAGTTCCGACAGAAACACTGAAGCTTTCTTT
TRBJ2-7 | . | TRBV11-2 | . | CASSLGGSLYEQYF | TGTGCCAGCAGCTTGGGGGGAAGCCTCTACGAGCAGTACTTC